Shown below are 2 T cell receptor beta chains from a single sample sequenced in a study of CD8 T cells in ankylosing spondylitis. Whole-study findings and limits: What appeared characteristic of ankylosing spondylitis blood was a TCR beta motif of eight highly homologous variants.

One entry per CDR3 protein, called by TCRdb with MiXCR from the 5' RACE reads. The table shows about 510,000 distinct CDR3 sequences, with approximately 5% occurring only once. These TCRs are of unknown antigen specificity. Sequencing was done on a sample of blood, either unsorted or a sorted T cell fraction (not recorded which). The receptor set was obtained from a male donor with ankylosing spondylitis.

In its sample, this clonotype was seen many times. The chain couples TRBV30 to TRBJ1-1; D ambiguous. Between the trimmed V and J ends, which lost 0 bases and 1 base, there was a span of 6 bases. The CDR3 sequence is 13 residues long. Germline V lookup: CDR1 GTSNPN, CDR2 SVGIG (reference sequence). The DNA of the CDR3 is TGTGCCTGGAGTGTAGAAGGGAACACTGAAGCTTTCTTT. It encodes CAWSVEGNTEAFF.

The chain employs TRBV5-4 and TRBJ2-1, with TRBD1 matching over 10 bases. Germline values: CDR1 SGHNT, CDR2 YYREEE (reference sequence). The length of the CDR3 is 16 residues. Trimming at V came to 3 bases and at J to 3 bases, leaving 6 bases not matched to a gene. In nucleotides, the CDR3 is TGTGCCAGCAGCTCCATGACAGGGGGCTTCTACAATGAGCAGTTCTTC. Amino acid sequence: CASSSMTGGFYNEQFF.